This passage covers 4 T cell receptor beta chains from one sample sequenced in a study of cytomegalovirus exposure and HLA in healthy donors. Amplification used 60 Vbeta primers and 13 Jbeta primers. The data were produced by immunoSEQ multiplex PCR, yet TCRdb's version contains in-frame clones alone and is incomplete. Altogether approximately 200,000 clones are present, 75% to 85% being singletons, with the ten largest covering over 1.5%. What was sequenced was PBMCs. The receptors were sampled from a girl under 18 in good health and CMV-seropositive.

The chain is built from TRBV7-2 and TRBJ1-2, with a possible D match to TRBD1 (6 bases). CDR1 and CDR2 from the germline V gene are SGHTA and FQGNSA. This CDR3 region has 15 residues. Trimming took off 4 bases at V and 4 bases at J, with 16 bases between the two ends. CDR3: CASSSPTGGGYGYTF. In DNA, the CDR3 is TGTGCCAGCAGCTCCCCTACGGGGGGCGGCTATGGCTACACCTTC.

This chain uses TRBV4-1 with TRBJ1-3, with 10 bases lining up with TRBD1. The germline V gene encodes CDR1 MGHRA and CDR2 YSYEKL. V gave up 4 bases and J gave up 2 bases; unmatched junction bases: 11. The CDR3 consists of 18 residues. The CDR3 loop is CASSRGRGQGKPGNTIYF. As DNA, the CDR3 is TGCGCCAGCAGCCGGGGGAGGGGACAGGGGAAACCTGGAAACACCATATATTTT.

DNA of the CDR3: TGCGCCAGCAGCCAGGGAGGGACAGGGGTCTATGGCTACACCTTC. Translation gives CASSQGGTGVYGYTF. The rearrangement links TRBV4-3 to TRBJ1-2, with 10 nucleotides matching TRBD1. This CDR3 contains 15 residues. Germline CDR1 and CDR2: LGHNA and YSLEER. V shed 3 bases and J 4 bases; nucleotides not matched to a gene: 5.

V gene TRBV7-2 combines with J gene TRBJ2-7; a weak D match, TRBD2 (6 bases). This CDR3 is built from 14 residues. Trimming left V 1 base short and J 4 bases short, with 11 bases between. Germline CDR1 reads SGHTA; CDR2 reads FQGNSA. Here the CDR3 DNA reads TGTGCCAGCAGCTTAGGGCTTGCGGGGTACGAGCAGTACTTC. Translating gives CASSLGLAGYEQYF.